This TCR beta chain derives from a study of blood T cell repertoires in COVID-19. Profiling relied on immunoSEQ multiplex PCR, and the TCRdb table lists in-frame clones only, not all of them. The sample lists 200,000 or so clones, 81% occurring once. This clone was recorded only once. The length of the CDR3 is 15 residues. Germline CDR1 is KGHSH and CDR2 is LQKENI. V lost 5 bases and J lost 2, with 15 bases in between. The sample was peripheral blood. This clonotype was obtained from a woman over 75 with COVID-19, enrolled during active disease. The rearrangement joins TRBV18 to TRBJ2-5; a possible D gene is TRBD2 (6 bases). The CDR3 DNA reads TGTGCCAGCTCATATGTAGCGGCTGATCAAGAGACCCAGTACTTC. Protein: CASSYVAADQETQYF.